Listed below are T cell receptor beta chains from one sample, sequenced in a study of OX40 agonist ivuxolimab in advanced cancers. The repertoire was sequenced with immunoSEQ multiplex PCR; TCRdb's copy has only in-frame clones and lacks some. This table holds 90,000 or so clones, 87% found once. The material sequenced was CD4+ or CD8+ T cells sorted from blood, taken in a trial of the OX40 agonist ivuxolimab. The source is an adult with an advanced solid tumor such as melanoma, head and neck, liver or kidney cancer. Both conserved end residues are part of each CDR3. The D gene is left open where the match is weak. A row's size may be missing; if present it is once, few, many or a size class.

j_call	v_call	clone_size	d_call	cdr3_nt	cdr3_aa
TRBJ1-5	TRBV27	-	-	TGTGCCAGCAGTTTATTTGGCACAGTGGATCAGCCCCAGCATTTT	CASSLFGTVDQPQHF
TRBJ2-3	TRBV11-3	once	TRBD2	TGTGCCAGCAGCTTAGAAGCGGGAGGGACAGATACGCAGTATTTT	CASSLEAGGTDTQYF
TRBJ1-6	TRBV28	-	TRBD1	TGTGCCAGCAGTTTGCGACAGGGGGCGAGTTCACCCCTCCACTTT	CASSLRQGASSPLHF
TRBJ2-3	TRBV7-3	-	TRBD2	TGTGCCAGCAGCTCCGGACTAGCGTACGACACAGATACGCAGTATTTT	CASSSGLAYDTDTQYF
TRBJ2-3	TRBV7-9	-	TRBD2	TGTGCCAGCAGCTTGAGGGAGGGCTCTGATACGCAGTATTTT	CASSLREGSDTQYF
TRBJ2-2	TRBV5-4	-	-	TGTGCCAGCAGCTTGTCGGACGGGGAGCTGTTTTTT	CASSLSDGELFF
TRBJ1-2	TRBV7-8	-	-	TGTGCCAGCAGCTACAGTGTGTTTGGCTACACCTTC	CASSYSVFGYTF
TRBJ1-1	TRBV28	once	-	TGTGCCAGCAGGAGGGCAAAGGGGACTGAAGCTTTCTTT	CASRRAKGTEAFF
TRBJ1-2	TRBV6-6	-	TRBD1	TGTGCCAGCAGTTACGGCCCAGGGGGGGTTAACTATGGCTACACCTTC	CASSYGPGGVNYGYTF
TRBJ2-5	TRBV4-2	-	-	TGTGCCAGCTCAAAAGAGGGTGGGCAAGAGACCCAGTACTTC	CASSKEGGQETQYF
TRBJ2-5	TRBV7-2	-	-	TGTGCCAGCAGCTCAGTAATAGGGGCCCAGTACTTC	CASSSVIGAQYF
TRBJ2-7	TRBV6-1	-	-	TGTGCCAGCAGTGAAGCTTTGGTTTCCCGTTACTTC	CASSEALVSRYF
TRBJ2-5	TRBV4-2	-	-	TGTGCCAGCAGCCAAGGGTCGGGGACCCCAGAGACCCAGTACTTC	CASSQGSGTPETQYF
TRBJ1-1	TRBV5-1	-	-	TGCGCCAGCAGCTTGACTAGGGTGGGCACTGAAGCTTTCTTT	CASSLTRVGTEAFF
TRBJ1-1	TRBV5-1	few	-	TGCGCCAGCAGCATAGGACAGATAATGAACACTGAAGCTTTCTTT	CASSIGQIMNTEAFF
TRBJ2-7	TRBV28	-	TRBD2	TGTGCCAGCAGTGGGACAGGGACTCGGACTAGCGGGAAAATGCGTCGTGAACATAACTACGAGCAGTACTTC	CASSGTGTRTSGKMRREHNYEQYF
TRBJ2-7	TRBV7-2	-	-	TGTGCCAGCAGCTTAGGCAGGGGAAACTACGAGCAGTACTTC	CASSLGRGNYEQYF
TRBJ2-1	TRBV6-5	-	TRBD1	TGTGCCAGCAGTTCAAGCATGGACAGGGAGCAGTTCTTC	CASSSSMDREQFF
TRBJ2-5	TRBV4-3	-	TRBD2	TGCGCCAGCAGCCAAAGAGGGCGGGAGAGAGAGACCCAGTACTTC	CASSQRGRERETQYF
TRBJ2-3	TRBV18	-	TRBD2	TGTGCCAGCTCACCCTCTAGCGGCTTGACAGATACGCAGTATTTT	CASSPSSGLTDTQYF
TRBJ1-3	TRBV15	-	TRBD1	TGTGCCACCAGCGGAAGACAGGGGGCAGGAAACACCATATATTTT	CATSGRQGAGNTIYF
TRBJ2-5	TRBV11-2	once	-	TGTGCCAGCAGCCCAGACGTAGAGACCCAGTACTTC	CASSPDVETQYF
TRBJ1-2	TRBV28	-	-	TGTGCCAGCAGCCTGACGGACAGAACTAACTATGGCTACACCTTC	CASSLTDRTNYGYTF
TRBJ2-5	TRBV5-4	-	TRBD2	TGTGCCAGCAGCATGGCTAGCGGGCGGGGGATGGCAAGGGAGACCCAGTACTTC	CASSMASGRGMARETQYF
TRBJ1-2	TRBV19	few	-	TGTGCCAGTAGTCAGGCAAACTATGGCTACACCTTC	CASSQANYGYTF
TRBJ2-5	TRBV5-1	few	-	TGCGCCAGCAGCTTCAGAAGTAGCTCCCAAGAGACCCAGTACTTC	CASSFRSSSQETQYF